The entry below describes one TCR beta chain. Authors' processing steps: Estimation of nucleated cell counts was performed using reference gene primer amplification. Here immunoSEQ multiplex PCR was the method, and the copy in TCRdb shows in-frame clones only, minus some. The V and J calls and the clone size are those of that table, but D and trimming were determined from the DNA. Among about 220,000 clones listed, around 83% were seen once. The V gene lost 3 bases and the J gene lost 5 bases, with 6 bases spanning the gap. Per the germline V gene, CDR1 is DFQATT and CDR2 is SNEGSKA (reference sequence). The CDR3 has 11 residues. The data were obtained in a study of blood T cell repertoires in COVID-19. Study overall: Material from acute and convalescent COVID-19 was sourced from the United States, Italy and Spain. PBMCs, B-cell-depleted T cells, or T cells were the source of the cDNA or gDNA that made up the material.

The specimen sequenced was peripheral blood. The rearrangement joins TRBV20-1 to TRBJ2-3; D remains unclear. This receptor was obtained from a man aged 50 to 59 who had recovered from COVID-19. CDR3 region: CSASEVDTQYF. The DNA for the CDR3 is TGCAGTGCTAGCGAGGTAGATACGCAGTATTTT.